Each of the 28 T cell receptor beta chains below was sequenced from the same sample in a study of regulatory T cells in long-lasting Graves disease. Building of the TCR beta libraries involved iRepertoire HTBI primers and Arm-PCR of CDR3 regions. TCRdb processed the multiplex PCR reads anew with MiXCR; each CDR3 protein has one entry. In the table there are a few hundred thousand distinct CDR3 sequences, around a fifth of which are singletons. Time point noted: persistent/refractory GD, antithyroid drugs over 5 years with positive TRAb. Construction of the TCR library relied on RNA isolated from PBMCs. The sample in question was peripheral blood mononuclear cells (PBMCs), obtained when the disease was refractory, from a patient treated with antithyroid drugs. The source of these receptors is a female donor with Graves disease.

The chain couples TRBV6-5 to TRBJ1-2, with D perhaps TRBD1 (5 bases). Germline lookup yields CDR1 MNHEY and CDR2 SVGAGI. CDR3 length equals 16 residues. Trimming pared 2 bases from V and 0 bases from J, leaving 13 bases between. In DNA, the CDR3 is TGTGCCAGCAGTTACCGGGAGACAGCAGCTAACTATGGCTACACCTTC. Its translation: CASSYRETAANYGYTF.

The J gene is TRBJ1-1, the V gene TRBV5-1; D is perhaps TRBD1 (5 bases). V gave up 1 base and J gave up 11 bases, with 18 bases separating them. In germline, CDR1 is SGHRS, CDR2 YFSETQ. The CDR3 spans 14 residues. The CDR3: CASSLHRGLNRAFF. The CDR3 DNA sequence: TGCGCCAGCAGCTTGCACCGAGGACTCAACAGGGCTTTCTTT. The whole variable domain, remainder taken from reference TRBV5-1 and TRBJ1-1, is KAGVTQTPRYLIKTRGQQVTLSCSPISGHRSVSWYQQTPGQGLQFLFEYFSETQRNKGNFPGRFSGRQFSNSRSEMNVSTLELGDSALYLCASSLHRGLNRAFFGQGTRLTVV.

This clonotype occurred a few times. V usage is TRBV20-1 and J usage is TRBJ2-7; 7 bases fit TRBD1. Germline V gene sequence: CDR1 DFQATT, CDR2 SNEGSKA (reference sequence). V dropped 4 bases and J dropped 0; count of bases not matched to a gene: 6. CDR3 length equals 14 residues. The DNA for the CDR3 is TGCAGTGCTAAGGGGACAGTCTTCTCCTACGAGCAGTACTTC. Protein: CSAKGTVFSYEQYF.

In this sample, this clonotype turned up many times. The chain employs TRBV12-3 or TRBV12-4 and TRBJ1-1; no clear D gene. The CDR3 contains 13 residues. V gave up 3 bases and J gave up 1 base, with 6 bases separating them. CDR3 loop: CASSFYSNTEAFF. CDR3 DNA: TGTGCCAGCAGTTTTTACTCGAACACTGAAGCTTTCTTT.

The chain's CDR3 is CASSHVPGQGNGYTF. The CDR3 DNA is TGTGCCAGCAGCCATGTTCCGGGACAGGGAAATGGCTACACCTTC. The chain employs TRBV3-1 and TRBJ1-2; 9 nucleotides agree with TRBD1. The germline V gene has CDR1 LGHDT and CDR2 YNNKEL (reference sequence). The V and J ends lost 3 bases and 6 bases, in that order; junction bases with no gene match: 8. The CDR3 has 15 amino acids.

Points on this clonotype: The junction departs from germline at one end; a sequencing error may be responsible. V gene TRBV18 combines with J gene TRBJ2-2; maybe TRBD2 (5 bases). CDR3 length equals 13 residues. Germline values: CDR1 KGHSH, CDR2 LQKENI. CDR3 in DNA: TGTGCCAGCTCACCACCGATCACCGGGGAGCCGTTTTTT. Its protein product is CASSPPITGEPFF.

This clonotype came up a few times. V usage is TRBV19 and J usage is TRBJ2-2; D might be TRBD1 or TRBD2, each matching 5 bases. This CDR3 is 14 amino acids long. The V gene lost 10 bases and the J gene lost 3 bases, with 15 bases spanning the gap. Germline V gene lookup returns CDR1 LNHDA and CDR2 SQIVND (reference sequence). The CDR3 here is CATAWGPDTGELFF. CDR3 DNA sequence: TGTGCCACCGCTTGGGGACCAGACACCGGGGAGCTGTTTTTT.

To note about this clonotype: A far larger clone differs by one base, so this is likely a read error. The chain has TRBV4-2 and TRBJ1-1; maybe TRBD1 (5 bases). Germline CDR1 reads LGHNA; CDR2 reads YNFKEQ. This CDR3 contains 13 residues. The CDR3, as DNA: TGTGCCAGCAGCCAAGTCGAGGACACTAAAGCTTTCTTT. Translated, it gives CASSQVEDTKAFF.

The gene calls are TRBV15 and TRBJ2-1; TRBD2 aligns across 9 bases. CDR3 length equals 14 residues. Trimming removed 2 bases from V and 10 bases from J; junction bases left unmatched: 6. Germline lookup yields CDR1 LNHNV and CDR2 YYDKDF (reference sequence). The CDR3 nucleotides are TGTGCCACCAGCAGATCCGGGACTAGCCACGAGCAGTTCTTC. Protein sequence: CATSRSGTSHEQFF.

This clonotype was recorded many times. The V and J genes are TRBV20-1 and TRBJ1-6; D possibly corresponds to TRBD1 (5 bases). V lost 5 bases and J 7 bases, leaving 15 bases between the germline ends. Germline V gene sequence: CDR1 DFQATT, CDR2 SNEGSKA (reference sequence). The CDR3 consists of 14 residues. CDR3 in amino acids: CSAAPGTTNSPLHF. DNA for the CDR3: TGCAGTGCTGCCCCAGGGACTACAAATTCACCCCTCCACTTT.

This clonotype has only a few counts. The chain is built from TRBV6-5 and TRBJ2-5, with D maybe TRBD1 (5 bases). Trimming removed 2 bases at V and 5 bases at J, with 9 bases between. The CDR3 has 13 amino acids. Germline CDR1 MNHEY, CDR2 SVGAGI. CDR3 amino acids: CASSYQGGETQYF. In DNA form, the CDR3 reads TGTGCCAGCAGTTACCAGGGCGGCGAGACCCAGTACTTC.

The rearrangement links TRBV7-9 to TRBJ1-3; TRBD1 matches 8 bases. The CDR3 is 15 residues long. V lost 5 bases, J lost 4 bases, and 7 bases stayed unmatched. Germline V gene data show CDR1 as SEHNR and CDR2 as FQNEAQ (reference sequence). The CDR3 protein is CASSTTGAEGNTIYF. The CDR3, as DNA: TGTGCCAGCAGCACGACAGGGGCGGAGGGAAACACCATATATTTT.

At least ten counts were recorded for this clonotype. The chain carries TRBV24-1 and TRBJ2-7, with 7 bases identical to TRBD1. The CDR3 is 14 amino acids. The germline V gene has CDR1 KGHDR and CDR2 SFDVKD. The trim removed 0 bases at V and 3 bases at J, leaving 1 base unmatched. In DNA, the CDR3 is TGTGCCACCAGTGATTTGCGGGACAGCTACGAGCAGTACTTC. Protein sequence: CATSDLRDSYEQYF.

This clonotype was observed a few times. The chain combines TRBV20-1 with TRBJ1-2; D is perhaps TRBD1 (5 bases). Per germline, CDR1 DFQATT and CDR2 SNEGSKA (reference sequence). With 6 bases removed from V and 2 bases from J, the gap between germline ends came to 10 bases. The CDR3 has 12 residues. CDR3 loop: CSARWGNYGYTF. The DNA of the CDR3 is TGCAGTGCCCGCTGGGGGAACTATGGCTACACCTTC.

On this clonotype: Being one base from a much bigger clone, this may be a read error. The chain links TRBV6-2 or TRBV6-3 to TRBJ2-5, with 10 bases aligning to TRBD2. This CDR3 region has 14 residues. Germline CDR1 reads MNHEY; CDR2 reads SVGEGT. Here the CDR3 reads CASSRLAGVETRYF. CDR3 bases: TGTGCCAGCAGCAGGCTAGCGGGAGTAGAGACCCGGTACTTC.

This chain connects TRBV6-2 or TRBV6-3 to TRBJ2-2; 12 bases agree with TRBD2. The CDR3 spans 21 residues. V gave up 0 bases and J gave up 4 bases; unmatched junction bases: 15. Germline values: CDR1 MNHEY, CDR2 SVGEGT. CDR3 coding DNA: TGTGCCAGCAGTTACTCGCCAGGGAGGACTAGCGGGACGATTTTCACCGGGGAGCTGTTTTTT. Its protein product is CASSYSPGRTSGTIFTGELFF.

The chain links TRBV7-2 to TRBJ1-5; 7 positions match TRBD1. Germline loops: CDR1 SGHTA, CDR2 FQGNSA. V lost 7 bases and J lost 3; bases outside the gene matches: 9. The CDR3 sequence is 15 residues long. DNA of the CDR3: TGTGCCAGCACCCCGGACAGGCCGGTCAATCAGCCCCAGCATTTT. Translating it yields CASTPDRPVNQPQHF.

V usage is TRBV4-2 and J usage is TRBJ1-4; possibly TRBD1 for D (6 bases). The CDR3 runs 18 residues. Trimming cost V 0 bases and J 7 bases, with 21 bases left between them. CDR1 and CDR2 (germline): LGHNA, YNFKEQ. The CDR3 DNA reads as TGTGCCAGCAGCCAAGAACCCAGAGGGGGGCAGGTTTCTGAAAAACTGTTTTTT. This translates into CASSQEPRGGQVSEKLFF.

The sample holds a few counts of this clonotype. This sequence joins TRBV7-9 and TRBJ2-7, with D unresolved. Trimming shortened V by 1 base and J by 2 bases, and 12 bases separated the two germline ends. In germline, CDR1 is SEHNR, CDR2 FQNEAQ (reference sequence). This CDR3 contains 15 residues. CDR3 bases: TGTGCCAGCAGCTTAGTATTGGGCCCCACCTACGAGCAGTACTTC. Its protein product is CASSLVLGPTYEQYF.

As to this clonotype: The conserved phenylalanine or tryptophan is not found at the CDR3 terminus, so this likely reflects a read error. The chain links TRBV6-6 to TRBJ1-2; D gene ambiguous. CDR1 MNHNY and CDR2 SVGAGI come from the germline V gene (reference sequence). V was trimmed by 0 bases and J by 10 bases, leaving 15 bases between them. The CDR3 is 14 residues long. The CDR3 loop reads CASSYSGTTSAYTL. CDR3 sequence (DNA): TGTGCCAGCAGTTACTCGGGCACCACCTCTGCCTACACCCTC.

Turning to this clonotype: The germline gene is not matched at one end of the junction; a read error may be the cause. The rearrangement uses TRBV28 and TRBJ2-1; tentatively, D is TRBD2 (6 bases). Germline CDR1 MDHEN, CDR2 SYDVKM. The CDR3 has 13 amino acids. The CDR3: CASSVPDYYEQFF. CDR3 nucleotide sequence: TGTGCCAGCAGTGTACCGGACTACTATGAGCAGTTCTTC.

Ten or more counts support this clonotype. This chain connects TRBV28 to TRBJ1-5; 11 nucleotides match TRBD1. V shed 3 bases, J shed 2 bases, and the junction held 15 bases outside the gene matches. This CDR3 comprises 20 residues. CDR1 is MDHEN, CDR2 SYDVKM, per germline. The CDR3 reads CASSFELIPGQGVRNQPQHF. In DNA form, the CDR3 reads TGTGCCAGCAGTTTTGAGCTGATTCCGGGACAGGGGGTTCGCAATCAGCCCCAGCATTTT.

This clonotype appeared a single time. The chain's CDR3 is CASSQLRGTNTEAFF. The CDR3 DNA reads as TGCGCCAGCAGCCAGCTCAGGGGAACTAACACTGAAGCTTTCTTT. The J gene is TRBJ1-1, the V gene TRBV4-1; tentatively, D is TRBD1 (6 bases). CDR3 size: 15 residues. V was pared by 3 bases and J by 2 bases, with 13 bases between. From germline, CDR1 is MGHRA and CDR2 YSYEKL.

This clonotype turned up a few times. This chain links TRBV20-1 with TRBJ1-1, with 10 bases that match TRBD1. V shed 5 bases, J shed 4 bases, and the junction held 4 bases outside the gene matches. The CDR3 has 13 amino acids. CDR1 is DFQATT and CDR2 is SNEGSKA in the germline V gene (reference sequence). The DNA of the CDR3 is TGCAGTGCTGACAGGGGGCGCGGCACTGAAGCTTTCTTT. It is translated as CSADRGRGTEAFF.

This clonotype was seen once. A much larger clonotype is one base distant, so this may be a read error. The final CDR3 position lacks the conserved phenylalanine or tryptophan, pointing to a likely read error. The gene calls are TRBV2 and TRBJ2-7; 8 bases line up with TRBD2. CDR1 SNHLY and CDR2 FYNNEI come from the germline V gene. The CDR3 is 17 residues long. V dropped 3 bases and J dropped 0; count of bases not matched to a gene: 10. The CDR3 coding sequence is TGTGCCAGCAGTGACCCCTTAGCGGGATCGAGCTCCTACGAGCAGTACCTC. Translating it yields CASSDPLAGSSSYEQYL.

This clonotype was counted at least ten times. The V gene is TRBV7-9, the J gene TRBJ1-1; D is unresolved. This CDR3 is 14 amino acids long. V was shortened by 1 base and J by 1 base, with 7 bases between the two germline ends. CDR1 SEHNR and CDR2 FQNEAQ come from the germline V gene (reference sequence). CDR3 in amino acids: CASSLEQTNTEAFF. CDR3 DNA: TGTGCCAGCAGCTTAGAGCAGACGAACACTGAAGCTTTCTTT.

V usage is TRBV5-5 and J usage is TRBJ2-7; perhaps TRBD2 as D (5 bases). V was pared by 1 base and J by 0 bases, with 23 bases between. Germline V gene lookup returns CDR1 SGHKS and CDR2 YYEKEE (reference sequence). The CDR3 contains 19 residues. The CDR3 spells CASSLSAGGLLLSSYEQYF. CDR3 nucleotide sequence: TGTGCCAGCAGCTTGTCGGCCGGAGGACTCTTACTTAGCTCCTACGAGCAGTACTTC.

This clonotype came up many times. V and J are TRBV28 and TRBJ2-3, with TRBD2 matching over 9 bases. Per the germline V gene, CDR1 is MDHEN and CDR2 is SYDVKM. The CDR3 contains 14 residues. V dropped 10 bases and J dropped 2; count of bases not matched to a gene: 7. The CDR3, as DNA: TGTGCCATTCTCAGCGGGAGGCTCACAGATACGCAGTATTTT. This codes for CAILSGRLTDTQYF.